These 32 T cell receptor beta chains originate from one sample sequenced in a study of cytomegalovirus exposure and HLA in healthy donors. PCR primers comprised 60 Vbeta and 13 Jbeta primers. Repertoires were generated with immunoSEQ multiplex PCR, while TCRdb's copy carries only in-frame clones and drops some. The data contain some 150,000 clones, roughly 82% of them singletons. The sample was PBMCs. The source of these receptors is a man aged 25 to 40 in good health and CMV-seropositive.

The chain links TRBV28 to TRBJ2-1, with 9 bases aligning to TRBD1. Per the germline V gene, CDR1 is MDHEN and CDR2 is SYDVKM. Germline trimming cut 5 bases from V and 6 bases from J; bases unmatched to any gene: 8. This CDR3 spans 15 amino acids. The CDR3 here is CASSPTGTGTNEQFF. CDR3 in DNA: TGTGCCAGCAGTCCCACCGGGACAGGGACCAATGAGCAGTTCTTC.

V usage is TRBV27 and J usage is TRBJ2-7; 9 bases match TRBD2. CDR1 is MNHEY and CDR2 is SMNVEV in the germline V gene (reference sequence). Germline trimming cut 2 bases from V and 3 bases from J; bases unmatched to any gene: 5. The CDR3 consists of 15 residues. The CDR3 sequence: CASSLGPSGNYEQYF. CDR3 DNA sequence: TGTGCCAGCAGTTTAGGGCCTAGCGGGAACTACGAGCAGTACTTC.

This sequence joins TRBV5-6 and TRBJ2-7; 10 bases are shared with TRBD1. Germline assignment: CDR1 SGHDT and CDR2 YYEEEE. This CDR3 has 18 residues. V shed 0 bases, J shed 5 bases, and the junction held 14 bases outside the gene matches. CDR3 sequence reads: CASSLAGQGHVVHHEQYF. CDR3 coding DNA: TGTGCCAGCAGCTTGGCGGGACAGGGGCATGTAGTTCATCACGAGCAGTACTTC.

The CDR3 loop is CASSYGTGGAAFF. The DNA of the CDR3 is TGTGCCAGCAGTTACGGGACAGGGGGGGCTGCTTTCTTT. The gene calls are TRBV28 and TRBJ1-1; 11 bases line up with TRBD1. The germline V gene has CDR1 MDHEN and CDR2 SYDVKM. The CDR3 contains 13 residues. J was trimmed by 11 bases and V by 4 bases; bases with no gene match: 6.

V is TRBV28 and J is TRBJ1-4, with 8 bases identical to TRBD1. V was clipped by 6 bases and J by 6 bases; unmatched bases: 6. The CDR3 is 14 residues long. Germline assignment: CDR1 MDHEN and CDR2 SYDVKM. CDR3: CASSRTGMHEKLFF. The CDR3 bases are TGTGCCAGCAGCCGGACAGGGATGCATGAAAAACTGTTTTTT.

Only one count was recorded for this clone. The chain uses TRBV7-6 and TRBJ1-1, with 7 bases aligning to TRBD1. From germline, CDR1 is SGHVS and CDR2 FNYEAQ. The V gene end was trimmed by 5 bases and the J gene end by 4 bases; junction bases not matched to a gene: 7. The CDR3 spans 14 residues. In DNA form, the CDR3 reads TGTGCCAGCAGCCTCCACCCAGGGGGCACTGAAGCTTTCTTT. It encodes CASSLHPGGTEAFF.

The chain recombines TRBV6-1 with TRBJ2-5, with D possibly matching TRBD1 (7 bases). The CDR3 is made up of 14 amino acids. Germline loops: CDR1 MNHNS, CDR2 SASEGT. V dropped 5 bases and J dropped 2 bases, with 12 bases sitting between them. In nucleotides, the CDR3 is TGTGCCAGCAGTCAGGGGGGTACACAAGAGACCCAGTACTTC. Translating it yields CASSQGGTQETQYF.

This chain links TRBV4-1 with TRBJ1-4; D gene uncertain. This CDR3 contains 16 residues. V shed 8 bases and J shed 0 bases, with 16 bases lying between them. CDR1 and CDR2 from the germline V gene are MGHRA and YSYEKL. The CDR3 region has the DNA TGCGCCAGCTCCGTTACCGGGGTTGCAACTAATGAAAAACTGTTTTTT. Encoded protein: CASSVTGVATNEKLFF.

J is TRBJ2-2 and V is TRBV4-3; no reliable D call. CDR3 size: 13 residues. Germline CDR1 reads LGHNA; CDR2 reads YSLEER. Trimming shortened V by 1 base and J by 4 bases, and 4 bases separated the two germline ends. The CDR3: CASSQAGTGELFF. The CDR3 DNA sequence: TGCGCCAGCAGCCAAGCGGGCACCGGGGAGCTGTTTTTT.

This sequence joins TRBV6-5 and TRBJ1-5; TRBD1 matches at 7 bases. Germline CDR1 is MNHEY and CDR2 is SVGAGI. This CDR3 has 13 residues. The V and J ends lost 9 bases and 4 bases, in that order; junction bases with no gene match: 6. For the CDR3, the DNA is TGTGCCAGTCAGACAGGGCCAAATCAGCCCCAGCATTTT. The encoded protein is CASQTGPNQPQHF.

This rearrangement joins TRBV28 to TRBJ1-5; TRBD1 aligns across 8 bases. Trimming removed 6 bases from V and 5 bases from J; junction bases left unmatched: 12. Germline CDR1 is MDHEN and CDR2 is SYDVKM. CDR3 length: 16 amino acids. As DNA, the CDR3 is TGTGCCAGCAGGGGAATCAGGGGGCGTTGGGATCAGCCCCAGCATTTT. Its translation is CASRGIRGRWDQPQHF.

The rearrangement joins TRBV13 to TRBJ2-5; D unresolved. Looked up from germline, CDR1 is PRHDT and CDR2 is FYEKMQ (reference sequence). The CDR3 has 16 amino acids. Deletions cut 6 bases from V and 5 bases from J, with 22 bases between. CDR3 coding DNA: TGTGCCAGCAGTCTGGGCCGTGAAGAAGTCGTGGAGACCCAGTACTTC. Amino acid sequence: CASSLGREEVVETQYF.

The gene calls are TRBV5-1 and TRBJ2-3; D remains unclear. Trimming pared 4 bases from V and 8 bases from J, leaving 11 bases between. Germline CDR1 SGHRS, CDR2 YFSETQ. This CDR3 comprises 12 residues. CDR3 amino acids: CASSDFFATQYF. The DNA of the CDR3 is TGCGCCAGCAGCGACTTTTTTGCTACGCAGTATTTT.

The genes are TRBV12-5 and TRBJ1-1; D is undetermined. Trimming shortened V by 6 bases and J by 1 base, and 15 bases separated the two germline ends. Germline V lookup: CDR1 LGHNT, CDR2 FRNRAP. The CDR3 contains 15 residues. CDR3 in amino acids: CASGPQAGSNTEAFF. CDR3 nucleotides: TGTGCTAGTGGCCCTCAGGCGGGTTCGAACACTGAAGCTTTCTTT.

This chain uses TRBV28 with TRBJ2-3; 7 bases align to TRBD2. This CDR3 spans 15 amino acids. The germline gives CDR1 MDHEN, CDR2 SYDVKM. Trimming took 3 bases from V and 3 from J; bases not matched to a gene: 6. DNA of the CDR3: TGTGCCAGCAGTTTCGGCGGGAGCTGGACAGATACGCAGTATTTT. Its translation is CASSFGGSWTDTQYF.

This rearrangement joins TRBV7-2 to TRBJ1-5; D not resolved. Trimming took 3 bases from V and 1 from J, leaving 4 bases between them. Looked up from germline, CDR1 is SGHTA and CDR2 is FQGNSA. The CDR3 runs 13 residues. The DNA of the CDR3 is TGTGCCAGCAGCTTTAAAAGCAATCAGCCCCAGCATTTT. Its translation is CASSFKSNQPQHF.

This chain uses TRBV7-8 with TRBJ1-5, with a weak D call TRBD1 (5 bases). Germline V lookup: CDR1 SGHVS, CDR2 FQNEAQ. The CDR3 totals 14 residues. V was cut by 5 bases and J by 2 bases, with 10 bases left in between. Here the CDR3 DNA reads TGTGCCAGCAGCCCTGGGGGGGGCAATCAGCCCCAGCATTTT. Protein product: CASSPGGGNQPQHF. The full variable domain, rest sourced from reference TRBV7-8 and TRBJ1-5, is GAGVSQSPRYKVAKRGQDVALRCDPISGHVSLFWYQQALGQGPEFLTYFQNEAQLDKSGLPSDRFFAERPEGSVSTLKIQRTQQEDSAVYLCASSPGGGNQPQHFGDGTRLSIL.

The chain combines TRBV2 with TRBJ2-5; D unresolved. The J call could be wrong; TRBJ2-7 is a better fit for the DNA end. The V gene's germline CDR1 is SNHLY and CDR2 FYNNEI. The CDR3 runs to 13 residues. The CDR3 loop is CASSDKDTYEQYF. The DNA of the CDR3 is TGTGCCAGCAGTGACAAAGATACCTACGAGCAGTACTTC.

This CDR3 reads CASSPRGHLSNQPQHF. The DNA for the CDR3 is TGTGCCAGCAGTCCGCGGGGCCACCTGAGCAATCAGCCCCAGCATTTT. This chain links TRBV27 with TRBJ1-5; D is perhaps TRBD1 (5 bases). This CDR3 has 16 residues. Trimming took 5 bases from V and 1 from J, leaving 15 bases between them. CDR1 is MNHEY, CDR2 SMNVEV, per germline (reference sequence).

The chain uses TRBV12-5 and TRBJ2-7, with a possible D match to TRBD2 (5 bases). V lost 5 bases, J lost 2 bases, and 13 bases lay in between. Germline V gene data show CDR1 as LGHNT and CDR2 as FRNRAP. This CDR3 is 14 amino acids long. CDR3 region: CASGPGLTTYEQYF. The CDR3 DNA reads as TGTGCTAGTGGTCCCGGACTGACCACCTACGAGCAGTACTTC. Looking up the rest from reference TRBV12-5 and TRBJ2-7 gives the full variable domain: DARVTQTPRHKVTEMGQEVTMRCQPILGHNTVFWYRQTMMQGLELLAYFRNRAPLDDSGMPKDRFSAEMPDATLATLKIQPSEPRDSAVYFCASGPGLTTYEQYFGPGTRLTVT.

This chain uses TRBV4-1 with TRBJ2-1, with 12 nucleotides matching TRBD1. V shed 3 bases and J 0 bases; nucleotides not matched to a gene: 3. Germline V gene data show CDR1 as MGHRA and CDR2 as YSYEKL. The CDR3 covers 17 residues. The CDR3 spells CASSQGQGASSYNEQFF. CDR3 coding DNA: TGCGCCAGCAGCCAGGGACAGGGGGCGAGCTCCTACAATGAGCAGTTCTTC.

This clone was seen a handful of times. The V call is TRBV7-2, the J call TRBJ1-1; D is uncertain. The CDR3 length is 13 residues. V lost 5 bases to trimming and J lost 1 base, with 8 bases between them. Germline values: CDR1 SGHTA, CDR2 FQGNSA. For the CDR3, the DNA is TGTGCCAGCAGCAGATCCAGGAACACTGAAGCTTTCTTT. This sequence encodes CASSRSRNTEAFF.

This chain connects TRBV6-6 to TRBJ1-5, with D uncertain. Trimming took off 6 bases at V and 6 bases at J, with 9 bases between the two ends. The CDR3 extends over 12 amino acids. Germline CDR1 and CDR2: MNHNY and SVGAGI (reference sequence). The CDR3: CASSPAGQPQHF. CDR3 nucleotide sequence: TGTGCCAGCAGCCCGGCGGGTCAGCCCCAGCATTTT.

The CDR3 DNA follows: TGTGCCAGCAGTTCCGCAGGAGGGACAACTAATGAAAAACTGTTTTTT. This sequence encodes CASSSAGGTTNEKLFF. The V call is TRBV28, the J call TRBJ1-4; no clear D. The germline V gene has CDR1 MDHEN and CDR2 SYDVKM. This CDR3 has 16 residues. V lost 4 bases, J lost 0 bases, and 12 bases lay in between.

This clone appeared a single time. V usage is TRBV7-2 and J usage is TRBJ1-5, with TRBD1 matching 7 bases. The germline V gene encodes CDR1 SGHTA and CDR2 FQGNSA. Trimming took 3 bases from V and 9 from J; bases not matched to a gene: 8. The CDR3 is 14 amino acids. CDR3 region: CASSFSEGAGPQHF. The CDR3 DNA sequence: TGTGCCAGCAGCTTTAGCGAGGGGGCAGGGCCCCAGCATTTT. Combining the CDR3 with reference TRBV7-2 and TRBJ1-5 gives the whole variable domain GAGVSQSPSNKVTEKGKDVELRCDPISGHTALYWYRQSLGQGLEFLIYFQGNSAPDKSGLPSDRFSAERTGGSVSTLTIQRTQQEDSAVYLCASSFSEGAGPQHFGDGTRLSIL.

The gene calls are TRBV28 and TRBJ2-5, with 7 bases that match TRBD1. The CDR3 runs 14 residues. Trimming cost V 5 bases and J 4 bases; bases outside gene matches: 7. Germline V gene lookup returns CDR1 MDHEN and CDR2 SYDVKM. CDR3 in DNA: TGTGCCAGCAGTACGACAGGGAGTGGAGAGACCCAGTACTTC. This sequence encodes CASSTTGSGETQYF.

V is TRBV25-1 and J is TRBJ2-2; TRBD1 agrees at 9 bases. This CDR3 is built from 16 residues. J was trimmed by 5 bases and V by 5 bases; bases with no gene match: 9. Germline V gene data show CDR1 as MGHDK and CDR2 as SYGVNS. For the CDR3, the DNA is TGTGCCAGCAGTCAGGGCGGGACAGGGTGGACCGGGGAGCTGTTTTTT. Translated: CASSQGGTGWTGELFF.

The V gene is TRBV5-1, the J gene TRBJ2-7; perhaps TRBD1 as D (6 bases). The CDR3 extends over 16 amino acids. Germline V gene data show CDR1 as SGHRS and CDR2 as YFSETQ. The germline V and J ends were trimmed by 0 bases and 2 bases, with 15 bases remaining between them. As DNA, the CDR3 is TGCGCCAGCAGCTTGGGATTAGGACAGAAGGCCTACGAGCAGTACTTC. This codes for CASSLGLGQKAYEQYF.

CDR3 loop: CASSQGMSSYNSPLHF. CDR3 nucleotide sequence: TGCGCCAGCAGCCAAGGAATGAGCTCCTATAATTCACCCCTCCACTTT. The genes are TRBV4-1 and TRBJ1-6; no clear D. Germline CDR1 MGHRA, CDR2 YSYEKL. Trimming stripped 1 base from V and 0 bases from J, with 7 bases between. This CDR3 contains 16 residues.

This clone was counted a few times. This sequence joins TRBV19 and TRBJ2-2; D is possibly TRBD1 (6 bases). Per germline, CDR1 LNHDA and CDR2 SQIVND (reference sequence). This CDR3 spans 15 amino acids. V was cut by 0 bases and J by 4 bases, with 9 bases left in between. In DNA form, the CDR3 reads TGTGCCAGTAGTATAGAGACAGGATCCACCGGGGAGCTGTTTTTT. Translating it yields CASSIETGSTGELFF.

This chain links TRBV7-9 with TRBJ2-3; 8 bases align to TRBD2. This CDR3 spans 16 amino acids. Germline loops: CDR1 SEHNR, CDR2 FQNEAQ (reference sequence). Losses at the gene ends were 2 bases for V and 3 bases for J; bases not matched to a gene: 7. The CDR3 nucleotides are TGTGCCAGCAGCTTATTCGGACTAGCTTTAACAGATACGCAGTATTTT. This encodes CASSLFGLALTDTQYF. Variable domain in full (rest from reference TRBV7-9 and TRBJ2-3): DTGVSQNPRHKITKRGQNVTFRCDPISEHNRLYWYRQTLGQGPEFLTYFQNEAQLEKSRLLSDRFSAERPKGSFSTLEIQRTEQGDSAMYLCASSLFGLALTDTQYFGPGTRLTVL.

J is TRBJ1-2 and V is TRBV7-8; 7 nucleotides align to TRBD1. Germline trimming cut 3 bases from V and 2 bases from J; bases unmatched to any gene: 6. The CDR3 has 15 residues. Germline assignment: CDR1 SGHVS and CDR2 FQNEAQ. In DNA form, the CDR3 reads TGTGCCAGCAGCTTTACAGGGGTTGGGAACTATGGCTACACCTTC. Protein sequence: CASSFTGVGNYGYTF.